The 14 T cell receptor beta chains in this list originate from one sample, sequenced in a study of blood T cell repertoires in COVID-19. Assay: immunoSEQ multiplex PCR; the TCRdb copy retains only in-frame clones and omits some. The profile shows some 250,000 clones, roughly 89% of them singletons. Source material: PBMCs or T cells enriched from blood (not recorded which). These receptors were collected from a man aged 40-49 years who had recovered from COVID-19.

CDR3 region: CASSQGYRGANYGYTF. The CDR3 DNA reads TGTGCCAGCAGCCAAGGGTACAGGGGTGCTAACTATGGCTACACCTTC. The chain carries TRBV4-2 and TRBJ1-2, with 7 positions matching TRBD1. The CDR3 contains 16 residues. CDR1 and CDR2 (germline): LGHNA, YNFKEQ. J was trimmed by 0 bases and V by 1 base; bases with no gene match: 5.

This sequence joins TRBV6-6 and TRBJ1-1, with D perhaps TRBD1 (6 bases). V was pared by 7 bases and J by 1 base, with 10 bases between. The CDR3 spans 13 residues. The germline V gene encodes CDR1 MNHNY and CDR2 SVGAGI (reference sequence). Here the CDR3 DNA reads TGTGCCAGCAACAGGGTCCGGAACACTGAAGCTTTCTTT. Its protein product is CASNRVRNTEAFF.

The rearrangement links TRBV11-3 to TRBJ2-2; D not resolved. V lost 1 base, J lost 6 bases, and 9 bases lay in between. This CDR3 has 14 residues. Germline CDR1 reads SGHNT; CDR2 reads YENEEA. The CDR3 is CASSLGRSAGELFF. In DNA, the CDR3 is TGTGCCAGCAGCTTAGGTCGCAGTGCCGGGGAGCTGTTTTTT.

The table lists this clone with a count of one. The chain has TRBV2 and TRBJ2-7; TRBD1 matches at 7 bases. Per germline, CDR1 SNHLY and CDR2 FYNNEI. V shed 10 bases, J shed 5 bases, and the junction held 11 bases outside the gene matches. The CDR3 has 13 amino acids. The CDR3 is CANRGTVGNEQYF. CDR3 DNA sequence: TGTGCCAACAGAGGGACAGTTGGTAACGAGCAGTACTTC.

The chain has TRBV27 and TRBJ2-7; possible D gene TRBD2, 5 bases. The germline gives CDR1 MNHEY, CDR2 SMNVEV (reference sequence). Trimming left V 7 bases short and J 3 bases short, with 19 bases between. The CDR3 covers 15 residues. CDR3 coding DNA: TGTGCCAGCACCCCGGCCGGGAATAACTACTACGAGCAGTACTTC. Its protein product is CASTPAGNNYYEQYF.

This clone was seen ten or more times. V and J are TRBV5-1 and TRBJ1-4; TRBD1 matches 9 bases. The V gene's germline CDR1 is SGHRS and CDR2 YFSETQ. This CDR3 comprises 16 residues. Trimming cost V 0 bases and J 5 bases; bases outside gene matches: 5. CDR3 bases: TGCGCCAGCAGCTTGGAACCCGGGACAGGGAATGAAAAACTGTTTTTT. This codes for CASSLEPGTGNEKLFF.

J is TRBJ1-6 and V is TRBV24-1; 9 bases agree with TRBD1. V was clipped by 6 bases and J by 7 bases; unmatched bases: 3. The CDR3 contains 14 residues. Germline V gene lookup returns CDR1 KGHDR and CDR2 SFDVKD. The CDR3 region has the DNA TGTGCCACCAGTAACAGGGGGCGAAATTCACCCCTCCACTTT. It translates to CATSNRGRNSPLHF.

The chain is built from TRBV5-6 and TRBJ2-5; D is possibly TRBD1 (6 bases). Germline V lookup: CDR1 SGHDT, CDR2 YYEEEE. The V end lost 3 bases, the J end lost 5 bases, and 26 bases lay between the germline ends. This CDR3 comprises 18 residues. This chain's CDR3 is CASSSKDSEGIYWETQYF. The CDR3, as DNA: TGTGCCAGCAGCTCAAAGGACAGCGAGGGGATATATTGGGAGACCCAGTACTTC.

About this clone itself: A read error may account for a junction end that differs from germline. V is TRBV7-8 and J is TRBJ2-7; 11 bases are a match to TRBD1. The germline CDR1 and CDR2 sequences are SGHVS and FQNEAQ. This CDR3 has 12 amino acids. The CDR3 DNA reads TGTGCCAGCAGCCGTCTCTCGGGACAGGGGGTTTTC. This sequence encodes CASSRLSGQGVF.

The chain is built from TRBV29-1 and TRBJ2-6; a weak D match, TRBD1 (6 bases). Looked up from germline, CDR1 is SQVTM and CDR2 is ANQGSEA. The CDR3 is 14 amino acids. The V end lost 5 bases, the J end lost 1 base, and 9 bases lay between the germline ends. CDR3 bases: TGCAGCGTTACGAGGGGGTCTGGGGCCAACGTCCTGACTTTC. This encodes CSVTRGSGANVLTF.

This sequence joins TRBV5-1 and TRBJ1-1; 11 bases map to TRBD1. J was trimmed by 6 bases and V by 4 bases; bases with no gene match: 2. The CDR3 is made up of 13 amino acids. CDR1 SGHRS and CDR2 YFSETQ come from the germline V gene. CDR3 DNA sequence: TGCGCCAGCAGCGGACAGGGGGCTTCTGAAGCTTTCTTT. Amino acid sequence: CASSGQGASEAFF.

The chain employs TRBV6-5 and TRBJ2-1, with D possibly TRBD1 on 5 matching bases. This CDR3 contains 14 residues. V shed 2 bases and J shed 9 bases, with 14 bases lying between them. Germline lookup yields CDR1 MNHEY and CDR2 SVGAGI. The CDR3: CASSYGPFGAEQFF. CDR3 sequence (DNA): TGTGCCAGCAGTTACGGACCGTTTGGGGCTGAGCAGTTCTTC.

CDR3 bases: TGTGCCAGCAGCCAAGGCCAAACGGGGGGGCTGACCCAGTACTTC. It encodes CASSQGQTGGLTQYF. The chain recombines TRBV14 with TRBJ2-5; 8 positions agree with TRBD2. Germline CDR1 is SGHDN and CDR2 is FVKESK. The CDR3 is 15 amino acids. V lost 1 base, J lost 7 bases, and 8 bases stayed unmatched.

The rearrangement joins TRBV19 to TRBJ2-3, with D unresolved. V lost 3 bases and J 2 bases, leaving 9 bases between the germline ends. This CDR3 has 14 residues. Germline V gene sequence: CDR1 LNHDA, CDR2 SQIVND (reference sequence). Written as DNA, the CDR3 is TGTGCCAGTAGTATCCAGGCAGTCACAGATACGCAGTATTTT. Protein product: CASSIQAVTDTQYF.